What follows are 10 T cell receptor beta chains derived from one specimen sequenced in a study of T cells in Graves' hyperthyroidism and ophthalmopathy. Regions amplified from RNA transcripts were the TCR beta CDR3 regions. The TCR CDR3 first-round RT-PCR relied on the HTBI primer set. TCRdb fed the multiplex PCR reads into MiXCR, producing one record per CDR3 protein. The table includes fewer than 450,000 distinct CDR3 sequences, over 12% detected once. Input material: blood. Receptor source: a man between 45 and 60 years old with Graves' ophthalmopathy.

This clonotype was counted ten times or more. The chain recombines TRBV3-1 with TRBJ2-7; 12 positions match TRBD2. The CDR3 is 16 residues long. The junction had 7 bases not matched to a gene; V was cut back by 0 bases and J by 7 bases. Germline V CDR1 and CDR2: LGHDT, YNNKEL (reference sequence). The CDR3 DNA reads as TGTGCCAGCAGCCAAGATAGGGATGGACTAGCGGGGGAGCAGTACTTC. As protein: CASSQDRDGLAGEQYF.

The chain has TRBV27 and TRBJ1-2; perhaps TRBD1 as D (5 bases). Trimming took off 4 bases at V and 4 bases at J, with 10 bases between the two ends. Germline V gives CDR1 MNHEY, CDR2 SMNVEV (reference sequence). This CDR3 has 13 amino acids. The CDR3 reads CASSYSGRYGYTF. For the CDR3, the DNA is TGTGCCAGCAGTTATTCGGGGCGCTATGGCTACACCTTC.

This clonotype showed up many times. This chain connects TRBV6-1 to TRBJ1-1, with a possible D match to TRBD1 (5 bases). V lost 6 bases and J lost 0, with 14 bases in between. Germline CDR1 reads MNHNS; CDR2 reads SASEGT. The CDR3 length is 15 residues. The CDR3 region has the DNA TGTGCCAGCAGACGGGCGATGGGGGTGAACACTGAAGCTTTCTTT. This sequence encodes CASRRAMGVNTEAFF.

There are many counts of this clonotype. The gene calls are TRBV30 and TRBJ1-2, with TRBD1 as a possible D gene (5 bases). The V gene's germline CDR1 is GTSNPN and CDR2 SVGIG (reference sequence). V dropped 5 bases and J dropped 0 bases, with 16 bases sitting between them. The CDR3 has 15 amino acids. The CDR3 region is CAWRPPGPSNYGYTF. CDR3 sequence (DNA): TGTGCCTGGCGGCCTCCGGGACCTTCTAACTATGGCTACACCTTC.

This clonotype turned up a few times. V is TRBV7-9 and J is TRBJ2-1; 7 nucleotides line up with TRBD2. The V gene end was trimmed by 3 bases and the J gene end by 3 bases; junction bases not matched to a gene: 14. Germline CDR1 SEHNR, CDR2 FQNEAQ (reference sequence). The CDR3 is made up of 18 amino acids. CDR3 nucleotides: TGTGCCAGCAGCTTTTTTGGGAGCGGGAATAAGGACTACAATGAGCAGTTCTTC. Protein product: CASSFFGSGNKDYNEQFF. Full variable domain (missing parts from reference TRBV7-9 and TRBJ2-1): DTGVSQNPRHKITKRGQNVTFRCDPISEHNRLYWYRQTLGQGPEFLTYFQNEAQLEKSRLLSDRFSAERPKGSFSTLEIQRTEQGDSAMYLCASSFFGSGNKDYNEQFFGPGTRLTVL.

This clonotype appeared a few times. The rearrangement joins TRBV18 to TRBJ2-7; 8 bases match TRBD2. The CDR3 contains 17 residues. Germline CDR1 KGHSH, CDR2 LQKENI. V gave up 4 bases and J gave up 5 bases; unmatched junction bases: 16. CDR3 protein: CASSRMRSSGSQDEQYF. CDR3 nucleotide sequence: TGTGCCAGCTCACGAATGCGATCGAGCGGGAGTCAGGACGAGCAGTACTTC.

For the CDR3, the DNA is TGCAGCGTCGCTACGGGACTAGCGGGAGCTATTGGGGAGACCCAGTACTTC. Translated, it gives CSVATGLAGAIGETQYF. This chain uses TRBV29-1 with TRBJ2-5; the match to TRBD2 covers 14 bases. Germline values: CDR1 SQVTM, CDR2 ANQGSEA. V shed 6 bases and J 5 bases; nucleotides not matched to a gene: 14. The CDR3 sequence is 17 residues long.

This clonotype was observed a handful of times. The J gene is TRBJ2-5, the V gene TRBV10-3; 11 bases agree with TRBD2. CDR1 and CDR2 from the germline V gene are ENHRY and SYGVKD. The V segment lost 0 bases and the J segment 4 bases; nucleotides outside the gene matches: 4. The CDR3 loop spans 16 amino acids. CDR3 sequence reads: CAISESASGRRETQYF. The CDR3 nucleotides read TGTGCCATCAGTGAGTCTGCTAGCGGGAGGAGAGAGACCCAGTACTTC.

The chain has TRBV29-1 and TRBJ2-1; D gene ambiguous. This CDR3 spans 9 amino acids. Germline V CDR1 and CDR2: SQVTM, ANQGSEA. V lost 4 bases and J lost 8, with 3 bases in between. CDR3 in DNA: TGCAGCGTTGGCGATGAGCAGTTCTTC. Its protein is CSVGDEQFF.

A few counts support this clonotype. V gene TRBV7-9 combines with J gene TRBJ1-5; the D is unclear. Germline CDR1 SEHNR, CDR2 FQNEAQ (reference sequence). The V end was cut by 5 bases, the J end by 4 bases, with 9 bases between. The CDR3 loop spans 13 amino acids. CDR3 protein: CASSKATNQPQHF. In DNA form, the CDR3 reads TGTGCCAGCAGCAAAGCCACTAATCAGCCCCAGCATTTT.